These 10 T cell receptor beta chains originate from one sample sequenced in a study of T-cell reconstitution after alpha-beta-depleted transplantation in children. This sample's TCRbeta library carried unique molecular identifier barcodes. TCRdb re-derived calls from the PCR reads in MiXCR, one entry per CDR3 protein. The table includes 200,000 to 300,000 distinct CDR3 sequences, around 12% detected once. The sequences come from PBMCs from the stem cell graft donor, collected from the stem cell graft. The receptors derive from a human donor who donated a stem cell graft to a child with acute lymphoblastic leukemia.

The V gene is TRBV6-2 or TRBV6-3, the J gene TRBJ2-7; 8 bases line up with TRBD1. The CDR3 totals 16 residues. Per the germline V gene, CDR1 is MNHEY and CDR2 is SVGEGT. After removal of 7 bases from V and 2 bases from J, the junction contained 13 bases not matched to a gene. The CDR3 nucleotides read TGTGCCAGCATCTCACTCCCGGGACAGGTAACCTACGAGCAGTACTTC. Encoded protein: CASISLPGQVTYEQYF.

This clonotype was detected ten times or more. This rearrangement joins TRBV5-1 to TRBJ1-1; tentatively, D is TRBD1 (5 bases). V lost 0 bases, J lost 1 base, and 7 bases lay in between. The CDR3 has 14 amino acids. Germline CDR1 SGHRS, CDR2 YFSETQ. This chain's CDR3 is CASSLARANTEAFF. CDR3 nucleotide sequence: TGCGCCAGCAGCTTGGCCAGGGCGAACACTGAAGCTTTCTTT. Variable domain in full (rest from reference TRBV5-1 and TRBJ1-1): KAGVTQTPRYLIKTRGQQVTLSCSPISGHRSVSWYQQTPGQGLQFLFEYFSETQRNKGNFPGRFSGRQFSNSRSEMNVSTLELGDSALYLCASSLARANTEAFFGQGTRLTVV.

This clonotype was seen ten or more times. This chain links TRBV20-1 with TRBJ2-1; TRBD2 agrees at 10 bases. The CDR3 is made up of 14 amino acids. The J segment lost 9 bases and the V segment lost 1 base, leaving 6 bases of the junction unmatched. CDR1 is DFQATT, CDR2 SNEGSKA, per germline (reference sequence). The CDR3: CSARGSSGSGEQFF. CDR3 in DNA: TGCAGTGCTAGAGGATCTAGCGGGAGTGGTGAGCAGTTCTTC.

This clonotype showed up many times. The genes are TRBV6-5 and TRBJ1-5; 8 bases fit TRBD1. The CDR3 length is 15 residues. The V and J ends lost 2 bases and 6 bases, in that order; junction bases with no gene match: 6. Germline V lookup: CDR1 MNHEY, CDR2 SVGAGI. CDR3 residues: CASSYGQGASQPQHF. In DNA form, the CDR3 reads TGTGCCAGCAGTTACGGCCAGGGGGCGAGTCAGCCCCAGCATTTT.

This clonotype has at least ten counts. The J gene is TRBJ2-1, the V gene TRBV27, with D perhaps matching TRBD2 (6 bases). This CDR3 contains 14 residues. The germline gives CDR1 MNHEY, CDR2 SMNVEV (reference sequence). V was trimmed by 6 bases and J by 8 bases, leaving 17 bases between them. The CDR3 is CASSLGLAIDEQFF. The CDR3, as DNA: TGTGCCAGCAGCTTGGGGCTAGCGATCGATGAGCAGTTCTTC.

This clonotype was seen repeatedly, ten times or more. J is TRBJ2-2 and V is TRBV6-1, with 7 bases aligning to TRBD2. With 6 bases clipped from V and 2 bases from J, the junction kept 12 bases outside the gene matches. This CDR3 is 17 amino acids long. CDR1 and CDR2 (germline): MNHNS, SASEGT. CDR3 in amino acids: CASSLKRRGVNTGELFF. The CDR3 region has the DNA TGTGCCAGCAGCCTTAAACGCCGGGGGGTAAACACCGGGGAGCTGTTTTTT.

This clonotype was detected ten times or more. V gene TRBV27 combines with J gene TRBJ2-2; D remains ambiguous. The CDR3 runs to 12 residues. Looked up from germline, CDR1 is MNHEY and CDR2 is SMNVEV (reference sequence). Trimming pared 3 bases from V and 5 bases from J, leaving 4 bases between. CDR3 in amino acids: CASSFVTGELFF. DNA of the CDR3: TGTGCCAGCAGTTTTGTTACCGGGGAGCTGTTTTTT.

This clonotype was seen a few times. The CDR3, as DNA: TGTGCCAGCAGCTTAGTGGATCAGCCCCAGCATTTT. Encoded protein: CASSLVDQPQHF. This chain links TRBV7-9 with TRBJ1-5, with D uncertain. Between the trimmed V and J ends, which lost 1 base and 5 bases, there was a span of 3 bases. CDR3 length equals 12 residues. Germline assignment: CDR1 SEHNR and CDR2 FQNEAQ (reference sequence).

In this sample, this clonotype turned up a few times. CDR3 amino acids: CASSDVPKETQYF. The CDR3 DNA reads TGTGCCAGCAGTGATGTCCCTAAAGAGACCCAGTACTTC. The rearrangement uses TRBV2 and TRBJ2-5; no firm D call. The CDR3 loop spans 13 amino acids. Germline CDR1 reads SNHLY; CDR2 reads FYNNEI. V was pared by 3 bases and J by 3 bases, with 8 bases between.

A remark on this clonotype: This could be a read error, since a much larger clone is one nucleotide away. This chain uses TRBV18 with TRBJ1-4; D possibly corresponds to TRBD1 (5 bases). CDR3 length: 14 residues. Germline V gene data show CDR1 as KGHSH and CDR2 as LQKENI. The CDR3, as DNA: TGTGCCAGCTTACCAACCCGGGGCTATGAAAAACTGTTTTTT. This gives the protein CASLPTRGYEKLFF.